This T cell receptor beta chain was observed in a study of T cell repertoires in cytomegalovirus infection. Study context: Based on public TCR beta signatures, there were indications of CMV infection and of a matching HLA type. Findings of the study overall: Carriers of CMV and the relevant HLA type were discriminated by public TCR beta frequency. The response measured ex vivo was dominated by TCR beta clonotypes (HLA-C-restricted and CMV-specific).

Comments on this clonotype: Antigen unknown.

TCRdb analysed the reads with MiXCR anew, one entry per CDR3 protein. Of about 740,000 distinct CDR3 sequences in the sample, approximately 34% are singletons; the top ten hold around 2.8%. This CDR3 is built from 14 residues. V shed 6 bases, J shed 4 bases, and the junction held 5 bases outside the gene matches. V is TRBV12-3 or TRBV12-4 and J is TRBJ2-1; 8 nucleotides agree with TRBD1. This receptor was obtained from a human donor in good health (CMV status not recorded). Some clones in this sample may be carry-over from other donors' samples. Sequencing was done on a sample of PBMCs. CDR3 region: CASSFRQGYNEQFF. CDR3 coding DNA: TGTGCCAGCAGCTTCAGACAGGGGTACAATGAGCAGTTCTTC.